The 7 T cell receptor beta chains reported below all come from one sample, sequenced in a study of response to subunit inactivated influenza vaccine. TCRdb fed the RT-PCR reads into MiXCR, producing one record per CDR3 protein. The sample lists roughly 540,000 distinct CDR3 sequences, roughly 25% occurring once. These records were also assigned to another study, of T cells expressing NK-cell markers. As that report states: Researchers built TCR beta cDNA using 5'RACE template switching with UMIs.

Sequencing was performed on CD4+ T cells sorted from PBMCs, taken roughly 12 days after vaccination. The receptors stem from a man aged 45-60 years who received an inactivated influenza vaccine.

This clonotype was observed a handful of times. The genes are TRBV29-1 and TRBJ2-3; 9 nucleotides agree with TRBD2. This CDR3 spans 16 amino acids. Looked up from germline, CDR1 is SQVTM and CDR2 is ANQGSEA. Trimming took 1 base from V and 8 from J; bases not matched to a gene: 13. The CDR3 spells CSVEGGGSGRVGTQYF. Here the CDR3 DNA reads TGCAGCGTTGAAGGGGGGGGTAGCGGGAGAGTTGGTACGCAGTATTTT.

The CDR3: CAISALFEAYEQYF. The CDR3 coding sequence is TGTGCCATCAGTGCTCTCTTTGAGGCGTACGAGCAGTACTTC. V usage is TRBV10-3 and J usage is TRBJ2-7; D ambiguous. The CDR3 has 14 amino acids. Per germline, CDR1 ENHRY and CDR2 SYGVKD. Trimming removed 4 bases from V and 4 bases from J, with 14 bases in between.

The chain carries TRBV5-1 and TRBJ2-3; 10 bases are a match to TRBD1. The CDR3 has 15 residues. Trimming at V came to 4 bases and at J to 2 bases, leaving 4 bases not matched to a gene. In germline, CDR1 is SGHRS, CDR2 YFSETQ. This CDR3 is CASSVDRGVTDTQYF. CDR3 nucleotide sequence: TGCGCCAGCAGCGTGGACAGGGGGGTCACAGATACGCAGTATTTT. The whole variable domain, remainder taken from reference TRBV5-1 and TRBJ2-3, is KAGVTQTPRYLIKTRGQQVTLSCSPISGHRSVSWYQQTPGQGLQFLFEYFSETQRNKGNFPGRFSGRQFSNSRSEMNVSTLELGDSALYLCASSVDRGVTDTQYFGPGTRLTVL.

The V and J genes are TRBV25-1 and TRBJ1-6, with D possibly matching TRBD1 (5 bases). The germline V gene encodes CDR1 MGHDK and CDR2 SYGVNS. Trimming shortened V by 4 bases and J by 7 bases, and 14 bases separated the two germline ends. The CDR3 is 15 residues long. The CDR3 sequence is CASSVGQGGNSPLHF. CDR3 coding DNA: TGTGCCAGCAGTGTTGGGCAGGGCGGGAATTCACCCCTCCACTTT.

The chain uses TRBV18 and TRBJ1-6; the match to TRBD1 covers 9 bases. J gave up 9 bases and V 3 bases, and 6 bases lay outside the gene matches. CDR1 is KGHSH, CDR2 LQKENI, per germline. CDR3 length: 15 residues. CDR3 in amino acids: CASSPGQGMSSPLHF. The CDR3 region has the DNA TGTGCCAGCTCACCGGGACAGGGCATGAGTTCACCCCTCCACTTT. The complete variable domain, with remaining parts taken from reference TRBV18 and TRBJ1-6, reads NAGVMQNPRHLVRRRGQEARLRCSPMKGHSHVYWYRQLPEEGLKFMVYLQKENIIDESGMPKERFSAEFPKEGPSILRIQQVVRGDSAAYFCASSPGQGMSSPLHFGNGTRLTVT.

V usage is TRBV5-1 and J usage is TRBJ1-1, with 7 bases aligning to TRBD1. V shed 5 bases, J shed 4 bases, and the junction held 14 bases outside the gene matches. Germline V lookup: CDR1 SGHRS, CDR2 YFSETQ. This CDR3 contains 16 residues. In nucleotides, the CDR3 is TGCGCCAGCAGTCCTCGACAGGGAAGGCACGCCACTGAAGCTTTCTTT. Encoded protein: CASSPRQGRHATEAFF.

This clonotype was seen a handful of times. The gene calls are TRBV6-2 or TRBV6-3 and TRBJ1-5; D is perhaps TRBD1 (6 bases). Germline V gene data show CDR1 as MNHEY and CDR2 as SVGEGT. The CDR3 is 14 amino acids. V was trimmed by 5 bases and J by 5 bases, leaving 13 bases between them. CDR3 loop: CASSPHRADQPQHF. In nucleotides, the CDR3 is TGTGCCAGCAGTCCGCACAGGGCGGATCAGCCCCAGCATTTT.